A single sample gave rise to the 14 T cell receptor beta chains below, sequenced in a study of cytomegalovirus exposure and HLA in healthy donors (dated by TCRdb to about 2017). The library was generated by the immunoSEQ multiplex PCR assay. The multiplex PCR relied on a mix of 60 forward primers for TCR Vbeta segments and 13 reverse primers for TCR Jbeta segments. Imported from immuneACCESS, the table was reduced by TCRdb to in-frame sequences with V and J called. These copies leave out some clones; in studies compared against another copy, an unresolved V gene accounts for under half, and the cause of the remainder is not known. The sample includes 150,000 to 200,000 clones, with roughly 81% observed a single time. More than 4% of the sample is held by the ten biggest clonotypes. The sample comprised PBMCs. The receptors were gathered from a girl aged 5 to 17 in good health and CMV-seropositive.

The chain links TRBV5-4 to TRBJ1-4; 10 bases are a match to TRBD1. Germline V lookup: CDR1 SGHNT, CDR2 YYREEE (reference sequence). Trimming took 4 bases from V and 8 from J; bases not matched to a gene: 8. The CDR3 spans 15 residues. The CDR3 DNA follows: TGTGCCAGCAGCCAAGACAGGGGGCGCTTCGAAAAACTGTTTTTT. Translation gives CASSQDRGRFEKLFF.

This clone was observed a handful of times. The rearrangement uses TRBV4-1 and TRBJ1-1; tentative D call: TRBD1 (6 bases). The V end lost 0 bases, the J end lost 8 bases, and 7 bases lay between the germline ends. Germline V gene sequence: CDR1 MGHRA, CDR2 YSYEKL. This CDR3 has 12 amino acids. The CDR3 here is CASSQDDREAFF. The CDR3 DNA reads as TGCGCCAGCAGCCAAGATGACAGGGAAGCTTTCTTT.

This chain uses TRBV2 with TRBJ1-2; D remains ambiguous. From germline, CDR1 is SNHLY and CDR2 FYNNEI. V lost 8 bases and J lost 13, with 23 bases in between. The CDR3 has 13 amino acids. DNA of the CDR3: TGTGCCAGCCAGAAGGGTTACGAGGGTTACTGCACCTTC. This codes for CASQKGYEGYCTF.

The chain is built from TRBV9 and TRBJ2-5; a weak D match, TRBD2 (5 bases). The end of the DNA aligns better with TRBJ2-7, so the J call may be wrong. This CDR3 spans 15 amino acids. In germline, CDR1 is SGDLS, CDR2 YYNGEE. CDR3 region: CASSVAPGSSYEQYF. CDR3 sequence (DNA): TGTGCCAGCAGCGTAGCTCCGGGGAGCTCCTACGAGCAGTACTTC.

This clone was seen a single time. The rearrangement joins TRBV6-5 to TRBJ2-7, with a tentative D call TRBD1 (5 bases). Per germline, CDR1 MNHEY and CDR2 SVGAGI. V gave up 8 bases and J gave up 6 bases, with 11 bases separating them. The CDR3 consists of 11 residues. CDR3 residues: CASGAGAEQYF. DNA of the CDR3: TGTGCCAGCGGGGCAGGAGCCGAGCAGTACTTC.

This clone was observed once. The CDR3 DNA sequence: TGTGCCAGCAGCGCCACCGGGACACTTAGCAATCAGCCCCAGCATTTT. This sequence encodes CASSATGTLSNQPQHF. This chain joins TRBV5-6 and TRBJ1-5; possibly TRBD1 for D (6 bases). The germline CDR1 and CDR2 sequences are SGHDT and YYEEEE. CDR3 length equals 16 residues. Trimming stripped 4 bases from V and 0 bases from J, with 14 bases between.

This chain uses TRBV11-2 with TRBJ1-1; TRBD1 is a possible D gene (6 bases). V dropped 1 base and J dropped 10 bases, with 10 bases sitting between them. The CDR3 has 12 amino acids. The germline V gene has CDR1 SGHAT and CDR2 FQNNGV. CDR3 sequence reads: CASSLVGGSAFF. DNA for the CDR3: TGTGCCAGCAGCTTAGTAGGGGGATCAGCTTTCTTT.

This clone was picked up a small number of times. The chain recombines TRBV11-2 with TRBJ2-1; the match to TRBD2 covers 9 bases. Trimming at V came to 5 bases and at J to 2 bases, leaving 4 bases not matched to a gene. This CDR3 is built from 15 residues. Germline V lookup: CDR1 SGHAT, CDR2 FQNNGV. The CDR3 bases are TGTGCCAGCAGCCGGTCTAGCGGGGCCTACAATGAGCAGTTCTTC. It codes for CASSRSSGAYNEQFF. Full variable domain (remainder filled in from reference TRBV11-2 and TRBJ2-1): EAGVAQSPRYKIIEKRQSVAFWCNPISGHATLYWYQQILGQGPKLLIQFQNNGVVDDSQLPKDRFSAERLKGVDSTLKIQPAKLEDSAVYLCASSRSSGAYNEQFFGPGTRLTVL.

The rearrangement joins TRBV29-1 to TRBJ2-1, with D possibly TRBD2 on 6 matching bases. Germline V gene lookup returns CDR1 SQVTM and CDR2 ANQGSEA. Trimming took 4 bases from V and 6 from J, leaving 13 bases between them. The CDR3 sequence is 13 residues long. The CDR3 DNA follows: TGCAGCGTTGGCGGGGATGAGGTCAATGAGCAGTTCTTC. As protein: CSVGGDEVNEQFF.

This chain links TRBV6-5 with TRBJ2-7; 9 bases are a match to TRBD1. The CDR3 extends over 14 amino acids. J was trimmed by 2 bases and V by 5 bases; bases with no gene match: 4. In germline, CDR1 is MNHEY, CDR2 SVGAGI. The CDR3 sequence is CASSLRTGAYEQYF. CDR3 sequence (DNA): TGTGCCAGCAGTCTCCGGACAGGGGCCTACGAGCAGTACTTC.

The gene calls are TRBV19 and TRBJ2-7; 11 bases are shared with TRBD1. Germline lookup yields CDR1 LNHDA and CDR2 SQIVND (reference sequence). This CDR3 comprises 16 residues. The trim removed 3 bases at V and 4 bases at J, leaving 8 bases unmatched. This CDR3 reads CASSMRTGGAGYEQYF. CDR3 bases: TGTGCCAGTAGTATGCGGACAGGGGGCGCGGGATACGAGCAGTACTTC.

This clone has a single count. This chain links TRBV28 with TRBJ1-4, with D perhaps TRBD1 (5 bases). The CDR3 extends over 13 amino acids. The V end was cut by 6 bases, the J end by 6 bases, with 11 bases between. Germline V lookup: CDR1 MDHEN, CDR2 SYDVKM. The CDR3 region has the DNA TGTGCCAGCAGCCTAAGGGGTGATGAAAAACTGTTTTTT. It specifies CASSLRGDEKLFF.

The chain joins TRBV5-4 to TRBJ2-7; 10 bases fit TRBD1. V gave up 1 base and J gave up 4 bases; unmatched junction bases: 5. Germline CDR1 and CDR2: SGHNT and YYREEE (reference sequence). CDR3 length equals 15 residues. In DNA form, the CDR3 reads TGTGCCAGCAGCTTGTGGGACAGGGGTGCTTACGAGCAGTACTTC. Its translation: CASSLWDRGAYEQYF. The full variable domain, its missing parts supplied by reference TRBV5-4 and TRBJ2-7, is ETGVTQSPTHLIKTRGQQVTLRCSSQSGHNTVSWYQQALGQGPQFIFQYYREEENGRGNFPPRFSGLQFPNYSSELNVNALELDDSALYLCASSLWDRGAYEQYFGPGTRLTVT.

The chain is built from TRBV6-1 and TRBJ2-1; 7 bases are a match to TRBD2. Germline V gene lookup returns CDR1 MNHNS and CDR2 SASEGT. Losses at the gene ends were 7 bases for V and 3 bases for J; bases not matched to a gene: 6. The CDR3 length is 14 residues. CDR3 coding DNA: TGTGCCAGCAAACCAGCGGGGTTCTACAATGAGCAGTTCTTC. It specifies CASKPAGFYNEQFF.